This T cell receptor beta chain was sequenced during a study of a mutant IDH1 vaccine in newly diagnosed glioma. Looking at the study overall: Vaccination began 4-6 weeks post radiotherapy alone, or with temozolomide cycles. The study, taken as a whole, reports: Apparently, pseudoprogression bore no relation to changes among the top peripheral T cell clonotypes.

The protocol was immunoSEQ multiplex PCR, while the TCRdb copy is restricted to in-frame clones and leaves out a portion. The sample includes 30,000 to 40,000 clones, around 81% of them seen just once. The CDR3 is made up of 11 amino acids. Germline lookup yields CDR1 SEHNR and CDR2 FQNEAQ (reference sequence). J was trimmed by 12 bases and V by 3 bases; bases with no gene match: 5. Time point specified: week 23, last vaccination. Alongside topical imiquimod, each dose of vaccine comprised 300 ug of mutant IDH1 20-mer peptide. There are a few counts of this clone. Its antigen is undetermined. The J gene is TRBJ2-7, the V gene TRBV7-9; 7 bases map to TRBD2. This sequence originates from a man aged 35-49 years with glioma. The sequencing used PBMCs, collected from a glioma patient whose treatment included an IDH1 peptide vaccine. The chain's CDR3 is CASSLSGGLYF. The CDR3 DNA reads as TGTGCCAGCAGCTTGTCGGGGGGTCTGTACTTC.